These T cell receptor beta chains were read from a single sample in a study of shared clonotypes between healthy human individuals. Sequencing was performed with immunoSEQ multiplex PCR; in TCRdb, only in-frame clones are kept and a portion is missing. The data hold some 650,000 clones, with 97% observed a single time. The source material was naive CD4+ T cells sorted from blood. The receptors shown here come from a woman in her twenties or thirties in good health. The CDR3 runs from the conserved cysteine through the conserved F or W. A D gene is named only where the DNA matches it firmly. Clone size appears in some rows only: once, few, many, or a class for an expanded clone.

d_call j_call clone_size v_call cdr3_aa cdr3_nt
TRBD1 TRBJ1-1 NA TRBV27 CASRDSYRGQAFF TGTGCCAGCAGGGACTCATACAGGGGACAAGCTTTCTTT
NA TRBJ1-6 once TRBV15 CATSSLAHAAPLHF TGTGCCACCAGCAGCCTGGCCCATGCGGCACCCCTCCACTTT
NA TRBJ2-7 NA TRBV2 CASSGGIPPYEQYF TGTGCCAGCAGTGGTGGTATCCCACCCTACGAGCAGTACTTC
NA TRBJ1-1 NA TRBV5-5 CASSSLGPNGTEAFF TGTGCCAGCAGCTCACTGGGCCCCAACGGCACTGAAGCTTTCTTT
NA TRBJ2-3 NA TRBV5-1 CASSLVGLSTDTQYF TGCGCCAGCAGCTTGGTGGGACTTTCTACAGATACGCAGTATTTT
NA TRBJ2-7 NA TRBV10-1 CARTLWEQYF TGCGCCAGAACCCTTTGGGAGCAGTACTTC
NA TRBJ2-1 NA TRBV7-9 CASSLGQGLGEQFF TGTGCCAGCAGCTTAGGGCAGGGTCTTGGTGAGCAGTTCTTC
TRBD1 TRBJ1-3 NA TRBV16 CASTKGQPSGNTIYF TGTGCCAGCACAAAGGGACAGCCCTCTGGAAACACCATATATTTT
NA TRBJ1-6 NA TRBV6-6 CASSYRAPFDSPLHF TGTGCCAGCAGTTACAGAGCCCCGTTCGATTCACCCCTCCACTTT
TRBD2 TRBJ2-5 NA TRBV28 CASSHRPVMTSGTKTQYF TGTGCCAGCAGCCACCGCCCAGTTATGACTAGCGGGACCAAGACCCAGTACTTC
TRBD2 TRBJ2-7 NA TRBV4-1 CASSPHGLAGSEQYF TGCGCCAGCAGCCCACATGGACTAGCGGGATCCGAGCAGTACTTC
NA TRBJ2-5 NA TRBV5-5 CASSLGQVQWETQYF TGTGCCAGCAGCTTGGGGCAGGTCCAGTGGGAGACCCAGTACTTC
NA TRBJ2-3 NA TRBV9 CASSARGEGTDTQYF TGTGCCAGCAGCGCACGCGGGGAGGGCACAGATACGCAGTATTTT
NA TRBJ2-1 NA TRBV5-6 CASSAGVNEQFF TGTGCCAGCAGTGCAGGGGTAAATGAGCAGTTCTTC
NA TRBJ2-5 NA TRBV29-1 CSVVVETQYF TGCAGCGTTGTCGTAGAGACCCAGTACTTC
NA TRBJ2-7 NA TRBV7-9 CASSFETAPYEQYF TGTGCCAGCAGCTTTGAAACCGCGCCATACGAGCAGTACTTC
TRBD2 TRBJ2-7 NA TRBV11-2 CASSLDGLAGTLVYEQYF TGTGCCAGCAGCTTAGATGGGCTAGCGGGGACCCTTGTCTACGAGCAGTACTTC
NA TRBJ1-2 NA TRBV19 CASTVSRADYGYTF TGTGCCAGTACCGTGTCGAGGGCGGACTATGGCTACACCTTC
NA TRBJ1-2 once TRBV14 CASSQDPSTNYGYTF TGTGCCAGCAGCCAAGATCCATCTACTAACTATGGCTACACCTTC
NA TRBJ2-3 NA TRBV2 CAQDSATDTQYF TGTGCCCAAGATTCAGCTACAGATACGCAGTATTTT
TRBD2 TRBJ2-3 once TRBV9 CASSERTSGITDTQYF TGTGCCAGCAGCGAGAGGACTAGCGGTATCACAGATACGCAGTATTTT
NA TRBJ2-5 NA TRBV28 CASEGHQQSETQYF TGTGCCAGCGAAGGACACCAGCAGTCGGAGACCCAGTACTTC
TRBD1 TRBJ2-7 NA TRBV6-5 CASSLGTGLLDEQYF TGTGCCAGCAGTCTGGGGACAGGGCTACTCGACGAGCAGTACTTC
NA TRBJ2-7 NA TRBV28 CASEIPPYEQYF TGTGCCAGCGAGATTCCCCCCTACGAGCAGTACTTC
TRBD2 TRBJ2-1 once TRBV7-6 CATSGRYNEQFF TGTGCAACTAGCGGGAGGTACAATGAGCAGTTCTTC
NA TRBJ1-4 NA TRBV5-6 CASSLWETVGTNEKLFF TGTGCCAGCAGCTTGTGGGAGACAGTTGGAACTAATGAAAAACTGTTTTTT